This paragraph reports one T cell receptor beta chain. Antigen specificity is unknown. The data were produced by immunoSEQ multiplex PCR, yet TCRdb's version contains in-frame clones alone and is incomplete. The sample contains 30,000 to 35,000 clones, around 65% of which appear only once. The V gene end was trimmed by 0 bases and the J gene end by 13 bases; junction bases not matched to a gene: 5. Germline lookup yields CDR1 ENHRY and CDR2 SYGVKD. CDR3 length: 14 residues. The sample belongs to a study of monozygotic twins with cystic fibrosis. The study's findings and limits: Co-twins had the most similar V usage for 13 of 16 pairs, J for 8. Median Simpson clonality of 0.0095 suggested naive T cells predominated. No link emerged between shared CDR3 counts and age, concordance or severity. Monozygotic CF twin pairs shared significantly more nucleotide-identical clonotypes than unrelated CF individuals did.

Sequenced material: blood. The clonotype originates from a girl under 18 with cystic fibrosis. The V gene is TRBV10-3, the J gene TRBJ2-1, with 11 bases fitting TRBD1. The CDR3 DNA reads TGTGCCATCAGTGAGTCCGGGACAGGGGGTCGACAGTTCTTC. Protein: CAISESGTGGRQFF.